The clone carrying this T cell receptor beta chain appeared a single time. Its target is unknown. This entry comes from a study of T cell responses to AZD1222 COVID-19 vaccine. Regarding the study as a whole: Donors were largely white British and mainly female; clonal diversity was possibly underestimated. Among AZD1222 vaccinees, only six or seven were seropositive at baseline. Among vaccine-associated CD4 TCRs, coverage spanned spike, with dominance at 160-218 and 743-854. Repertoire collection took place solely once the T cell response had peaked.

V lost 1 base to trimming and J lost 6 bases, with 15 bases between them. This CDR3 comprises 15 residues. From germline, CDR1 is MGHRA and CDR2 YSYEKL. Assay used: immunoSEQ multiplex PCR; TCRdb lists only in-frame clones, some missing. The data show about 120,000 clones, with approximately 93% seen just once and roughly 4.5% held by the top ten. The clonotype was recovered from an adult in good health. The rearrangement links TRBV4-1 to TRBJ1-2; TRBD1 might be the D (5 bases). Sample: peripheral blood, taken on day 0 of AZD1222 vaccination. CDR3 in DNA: TGCGCCAGCAGCCAAGGACTCGACAGCCTGGATGGCTACACCTTC. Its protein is CASSQGLDSLDGYTF.